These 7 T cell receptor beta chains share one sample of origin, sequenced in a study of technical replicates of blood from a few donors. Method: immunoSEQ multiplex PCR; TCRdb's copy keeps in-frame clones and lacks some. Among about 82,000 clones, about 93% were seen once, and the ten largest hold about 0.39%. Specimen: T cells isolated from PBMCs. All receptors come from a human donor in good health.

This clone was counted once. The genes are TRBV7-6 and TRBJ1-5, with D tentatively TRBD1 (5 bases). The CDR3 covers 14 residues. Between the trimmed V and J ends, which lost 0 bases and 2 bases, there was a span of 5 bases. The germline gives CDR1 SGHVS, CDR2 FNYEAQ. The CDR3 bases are TGTGCCAGCAGCTTAGCGGGGCGCAATCAGCCCCAGCATTTT. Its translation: CASSLAGRNQPQHF.

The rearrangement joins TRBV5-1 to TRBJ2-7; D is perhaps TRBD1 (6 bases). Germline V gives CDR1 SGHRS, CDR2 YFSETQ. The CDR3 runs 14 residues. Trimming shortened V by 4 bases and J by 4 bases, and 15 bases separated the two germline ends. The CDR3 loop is CASSHGDKTYEQYF. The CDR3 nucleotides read TGCGCCAGCAGCCACGGGGACAAAACTTACGAGCAGTACTTC.

CDR3 in DNA: TGTGCCTGCTCGGGAGCCACGAGGTCCTACGAGCAGTACTTC. Residues: CACSGATRSYEQYF. The rearrangement links TRBV30 to TRBJ2-7, with TRBD2 as a possible D gene (6 bases). The CDR3 contains 14 residues. Germline CDR1 reads GTSNPN; CDR2 reads SVGIG (reference sequence). V was cut by 6 bases and J by 1 base, with 16 bases left in between.

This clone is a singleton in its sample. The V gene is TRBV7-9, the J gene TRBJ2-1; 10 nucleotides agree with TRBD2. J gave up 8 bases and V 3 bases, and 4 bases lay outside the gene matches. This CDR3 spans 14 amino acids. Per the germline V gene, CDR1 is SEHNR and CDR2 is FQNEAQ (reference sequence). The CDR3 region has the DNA TGTGCCAGCAGCTTGTCTAGCGGGAGTGATGAGCAGTTCTTC. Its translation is CASSLSSGSDEQFF.

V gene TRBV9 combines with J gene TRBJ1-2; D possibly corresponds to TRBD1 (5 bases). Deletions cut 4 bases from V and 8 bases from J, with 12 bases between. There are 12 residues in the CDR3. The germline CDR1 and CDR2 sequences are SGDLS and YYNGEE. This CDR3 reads CASSLDRDGYTF. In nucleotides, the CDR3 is TGTGCCAGCAGCCTTGACAGAGACGGCTACACCTTC.

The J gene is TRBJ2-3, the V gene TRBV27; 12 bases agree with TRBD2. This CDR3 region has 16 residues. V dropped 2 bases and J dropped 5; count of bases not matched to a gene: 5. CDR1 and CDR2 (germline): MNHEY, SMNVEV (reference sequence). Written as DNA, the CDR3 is TGTGCCAGCAGTTTAGTACTAGCGGGAGGAGGAGATACGCAGTATTTT. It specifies CASSLVLAGGGDTQYF.

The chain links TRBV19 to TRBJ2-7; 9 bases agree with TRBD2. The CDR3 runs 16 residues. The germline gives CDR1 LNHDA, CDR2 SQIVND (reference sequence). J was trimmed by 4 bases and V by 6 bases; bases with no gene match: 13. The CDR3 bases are TGTGCCAGTAGCGCCCCCTCTTTAGCGGGAGCATACGAGCAGTACTTC. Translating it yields CASSAPSLAGAYEQYF.